This passage covers 14 T cell receptor beta chains from one sample sequenced in a study of T cell repertoires in cytomegalovirus infection. The antigens for these receptors are not known. TCRdb recomputed calls from the reads with MiXCR, one row per CDR3 protein. Of about 920,000 distinct CDR3 sequences in the sample, roughly 31% were seen once. The material was cultured CD8+ T cells from PBMCs, obtained from culture after CMV antigen stimulation. These receptors were taken from a human donor in good health (CMV status not recorded). Some clones in this sample may be carry-over from other donors' samples.

The table lists this clonotype with a few counts. The chain couples TRBV5-4 to TRBJ1-1; D remains ambiguous. Germline CDR1 reads SGHNT; CDR2 reads YYREEE (reference sequence). The CDR3 runs 16 residues. V lost 4 bases and J 0 bases, leaving 16 bases between the germline ends. The CDR3 DNA is TGTGCCAGCAGCGACCCGATGACAAAAATGAACACTGAAGCTTTCTTT. Translating it yields CASSDPMTKMNTEAFF.

This clonotype showed up many times. The junction departs from germline at one end; a sequencing error may be responsible. This chain uses TRBV4-3 with TRBJ2-1; TRBD1 is a possible D gene (5 bases). The CDR3 has 15 residues. Per germline, CDR1 LGHNA and CDR2 YSLEER. The CDR3 reads CASSQGSSSYNEQFF. The CDR3 nucleotides are TGTGCCAGCAGCCAGGGCAGCAGCTCCTACAATGAGCAGTTCTTC.

This clonotype was seen more than once but under ten times. The chain couples TRBV13 to TRBJ2-5, with D hard to call. The CDR3 runs to 15 residues. V was cut by 2 bases and J by 3 bases, with 13 bases left in between. CDR1 PRHDT and CDR2 FYEKMQ come from the germline V gene (reference sequence). The chain's CDR3 is CASSLRGRREETQYF. In DNA, the CDR3 is TGTGCCAGCAGCTTACGAGGAAGAAGGGAAGAGACCCAGTACTTC.

The chain carries TRBV19 and TRBJ2-1; tentative D call: TRBD1 (5 bases). This CDR3 region has 10 residues. The germline CDR1 and CDR2 sequences are LNHDA and SQIVND (reference sequence). Between the trimmed V and J ends, which lost 4 bases and 10 bases, there was a span of 5 bases. CDR3 in DNA: TGTGCCAGTAGTAAGGGGGAGCAGTTCTTC. Protein: CASSKGEQFF.

The chain employs TRBV7-9 and TRBJ1-2, with 8 bases identical to TRBD1. The CDR3 extends over 15 amino acids. The germline V gene encodes CDR1 SEHNR and CDR2 FQNEAQ (reference sequence). Trimming took 1 base from V and 4 from J; bases not matched to a gene: 5. The CDR3 region is CASSLEQGESYGYTF. CDR3 in DNA: TGTGCCAGCAGCTTAGAACAGGGGGAGAGCTATGGCTACACCTTC.

The rearrangement links TRBV12-3 or TRBV12-4 to TRBJ2-5; D tentatively reads TRBD1 or TRBD2 (6 bases each). V lost 6 bases to trimming and J lost 5 bases, with 22 bases between them. This CDR3 comprises 16 residues. CDR3 sequence reads: CASRPSEGGREETQYF. The CDR3, as DNA: TGTGCCAGCAGGCCCTCCGAGGGGGGCCGAGAGGAGACCCAGTACTTC.

The rearrangement uses TRBV12-5 and TRBJ2-1; D is unresolved. The CDR3 is 12 residues long. CDR1 is LGHNT and CDR2 is FRNRAP in the germline V gene. Trimming removed 5 bases from V and 8 bases from J, with 10 bases in between. Written as DNA, the CDR3 is TGTGCTAGTGGTCTCCCCGACTATGAGCAGTTCTTC. Its translation: CASGLPDYEQFF.

Notes on this clonotype: A much larger clone lies one base from this, so it may be a read error. V is TRBV7-2 and J is TRBJ2-1; D assignment may be TRBD1 or TRBD2 (5 bases each). Looked up from germline, CDR1 is SGHTA and CDR2 is FQGNSA. The CDR3 extends over 15 amino acids. The CDR3 DNA sequence: TGTGTCAGCAGCCCCCGGGACGGAACCTACAATGAGCAGTTCTTC. This codes for CVSSPRDGTYNEQFF.

Concerning this clonotype: A single base separates this from a much larger clone, so it may be a read error. This rearrangement joins TRBV5-4 to TRBJ1-2, with D maybe TRBD1 (6 bases). V dropped 5 bases and J dropped 6 bases, with 8 bases sitting between them. Looked up from germline, CDR1 is SGHNT and CDR2 is YYREEE (reference sequence). CDR3 size: 11 residues. In DNA form, the CDR3 reads TGTGCCAGCAGATACAGGGATGGCTACACCTTC. This gives the protein CASRYRDGYTF.

This chain uses TRBV9 with TRBJ1-4, with 7 positions matching TRBD1. The junction had 10 bases not matched to a gene; V was cut back by 0 bases and J by 8 bases. This CDR3 region has 16 residues. CDR1 is SGDLS, CDR2 YYNGEE, per germline. The CDR3 spells CASSVGWGTEDEKLFF. CDR3 coding DNA: TGTGCCAGCAGCGTAGGTTGGGGGACAGAGGACGAAAAACTGTTTTTT.

The chain has TRBV20-1 and TRBJ2-1, with D tentatively TRBD1 (6 bases). The V gene lost 0 bases and the J gene lost 9 bases, with 15 bases spanning the gap. Germline V gene lookup returns CDR1 DFQATT and CDR2 SNEGSKA (reference sequence). CDR3 size: 14 residues. The CDR3, as DNA: TGCAGTGCTAGAGATTCTGGATGGGGGCCTGAGCAGTTCTTC. Translating gives CSARDSGWGPEQFF.

A few counts support this clonotype. The rearrangement uses TRBV6-1 and TRBJ2-2; perhaps D is TRBD1 or TRBD2 (5 bases each). V gave up 5 bases and J gave up 11 bases, with 24 bases separating them. The CDR3 spans 16 residues. Germline CDR1 reads MNHNS; CDR2 reads SASEGT. CDR3 amino acids: CASSFLIPGPNFELFF. The CDR3 bases are TGTGCCAGCAGTTTTCTCATACCGGGACCCAATTTCGAGCTGTTTTTT.

The V gene is TRBV14, the J gene TRBJ1-2; D uncertain. The V gene lost 3 bases and the J gene lost 5 bases, with 7 bases spanning the gap. Germline V lookup: CDR1 SGHDN, CDR2 FVKESK. The CDR3 runs to 12 residues. This chain's CDR3 is CASSHLKYGYTF. CDR3 sequence (DNA): TGTGCCAGCAGCCATCTGAAGTATGGCTACACCTTC.

The rearrangement joins TRBV12-3 or TRBV12-4 to TRBJ2-5, with a tentative D call TRBD1 (6 bases). The CDR3 extends over 14 amino acids. V was clipped by 5 bases and J by 4 bases, with 14 bases between them. The CDR3 bases are TGTGCCAGCAGTGTCACAGGGATTGGAGAGACCCAGTACTTC. Translating it yields CASSVTGIGETQYF.